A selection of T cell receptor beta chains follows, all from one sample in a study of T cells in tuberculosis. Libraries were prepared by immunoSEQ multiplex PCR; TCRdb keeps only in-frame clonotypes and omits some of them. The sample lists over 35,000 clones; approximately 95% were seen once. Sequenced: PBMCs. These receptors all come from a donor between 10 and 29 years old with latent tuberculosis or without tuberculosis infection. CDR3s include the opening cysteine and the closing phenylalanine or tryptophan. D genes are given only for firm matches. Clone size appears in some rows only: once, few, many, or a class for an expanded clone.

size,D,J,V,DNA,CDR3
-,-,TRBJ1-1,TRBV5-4,TGTGCCAGCAGCTTGACAGCTAACACTGAAGCTTTCTTT,CASSLTANTEAFF
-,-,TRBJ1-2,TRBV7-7,TGTGCCAGCAGGCCACGGACAGACTATGGCTACACCTTC,CASRPRTDYGYTF
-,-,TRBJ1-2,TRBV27,TGTGCCAGCAGTTTAGACAGGTACGGAGGCTACACCTTC,CASSLDRYGGYTF
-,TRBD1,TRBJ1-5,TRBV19,TGTGCCAGTAGTATAGTGGGGACAGGGGGCAATCAGCCCCAGCATTTT,CASSIVGTGGNQPQHF
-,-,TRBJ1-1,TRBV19,TGTGCCAGTAGCCCCGATCAGGGGCGGAACACTGAAGCTTTCTTT,CASSPDQGRNTEAFF
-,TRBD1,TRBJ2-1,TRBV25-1,TGTGCCAGCAGTGCCCGGGACAGGGGAAATTTGAATGAGCAGTTCTTC,CASSARDRGNLNEQFF
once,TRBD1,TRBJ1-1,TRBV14,TGTGCCAGCAGCCAACATTCTCCGGGACAGGGCGGAATGCGGGCTTTCTTT,CASSQHSPGQGGMRAFF
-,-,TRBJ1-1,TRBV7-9,TGTGCCAGCAGCTTAGGCGGAGGGGCGGCGAACACTGAAGCTTTCTTT,CASSLGGGAANTEAFF
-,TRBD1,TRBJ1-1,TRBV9,TGTGCCAGCAGCCCTCTCGTCTGGGACAGGGAGTTTTCCCCTCCTGAAGCTTTCTTT,CASSPLVWDREFSPPEAFF
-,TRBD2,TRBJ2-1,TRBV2,TGTGCCAGCAGCACACTAGCGGGGCTCGGCAATGAGCAGTTCTTC,CASSTLAGLGNEQFF
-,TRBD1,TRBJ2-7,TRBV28,TGTGCCAGCAGCGTGACAGGGCTCGAGCAGTACTTC,CASSVTGLEQYF
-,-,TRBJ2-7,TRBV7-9,TGTGCCAGCAGCGGGCAAGGTGTGTACGAGCAGTACTTC,CASSGQGVYEQYF
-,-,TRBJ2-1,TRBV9,TGTGCCAGCAGCGCCTTAGCGAGGGACTACAATGAGCAGTTCTTC,CASSALARDYNEQFF
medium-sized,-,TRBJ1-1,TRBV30,TGTGCCTGGAGTCTCACTGAAGCTTTCTTT,CAWSLTEAFF
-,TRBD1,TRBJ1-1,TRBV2,TGTGCCAGCAGTTCCCACAGGGGCCAGAACACTGAAGCTTTCTTT,CASSSHRGQNTEAFF
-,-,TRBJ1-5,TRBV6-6,TGTGCCAGCAGTTACCGACAGTTTGGCAATCAGCCCCAGCATTTT,CASSYRQFGNQPQHF
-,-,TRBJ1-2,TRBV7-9,TGTGCCAGCAGCTTAGACTGGGCAGCAAACTATGGCTACACCTTC,CASSLDWAANYGYTF
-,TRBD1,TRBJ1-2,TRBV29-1,TGCAGCGTTGAAGGCACCGGGACAGGTTTACAGGGCTACACCTTC,CSVEGTGTGLQGYTF
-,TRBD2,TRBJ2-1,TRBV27,TGTGCCAGCAAGGCTAGCGGGGCTACCTACAATGAGCAGTTCTTC,CASKASGATYNEQFF
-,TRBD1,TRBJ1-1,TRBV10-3,TGTGCCATCAGGGAACAGGGGGCAGGAGCTTTCTTT,CAIREQGAGAFF
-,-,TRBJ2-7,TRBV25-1,TGTGCCAGCAGTGAAGGAGGGGGCAACTACGAGCAGTACTTC,CASSEGGGNYEQYF
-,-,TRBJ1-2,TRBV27,TGTGCCAGCAGCTTGACAGGCCTCAACTATGGCTACACCTTC,CASSLTGLNYGYTF
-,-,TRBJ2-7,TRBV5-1,TGCGCCAGCAGCTTGTATGGCACAGGGTCTAGGGAGCAGTACTTC,CASSLYGTGSREQYF
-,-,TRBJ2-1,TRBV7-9,TGTGCCAGCAGCTCCCCGGTACGGAGCGGAAACTACAATGAGCAGTTCTTC,CASSSPVRSGNYNEQFF
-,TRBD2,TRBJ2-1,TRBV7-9,TGTGCCAGCAGCTTGGGACTAGCGGGGTGGGCCTACAATGAGCAGTTCTTC,CASSLGLAGWAYNEQFF
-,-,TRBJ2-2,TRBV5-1,TGCGCCAGCAAAGCGACCAGGGTGGACACCGGGGAGCTGTTTTTT,CASKATRVDTGELFF
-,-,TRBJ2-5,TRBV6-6,TGTGCCAGCAGTAATGGACTAACCCAAGAGACCCAGTACTTC,CASSNGLTQETQYF
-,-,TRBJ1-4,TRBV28,TGTGCCAGCAGTCCTGGAGGGGATGCTGAAAAACTGTTTTTT,CASSPGGDAEKLFF
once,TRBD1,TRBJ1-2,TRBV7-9,TGTGCCAGCAGCCTAACACGACAGGGGGACTATGGCTACACCTTC,CASSLTRQGDYGYTF
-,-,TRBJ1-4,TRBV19,TGTGCCAGCACGACGGACACAACTAATGAAAAACTGTTTTTT,CASTTDTTNEKLFF
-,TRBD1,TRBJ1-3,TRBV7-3,TGTGCCAGCAGCTTAGAGCCGGAGGGGGCCGCTGGAAACACCATATATTTT,CASSLEPEGAAGNTIYF
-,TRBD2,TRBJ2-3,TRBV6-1,TGTGCCAGCAGGTTGCTAGCGGGGGGCACAGATACGCAGTATTTT,CASRLLAGGTDTQYF
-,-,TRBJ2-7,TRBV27,TGTGCCAGCAGTTCCTCCGCCTACGAGCAGTACTTC,CASSSSAYEQYF
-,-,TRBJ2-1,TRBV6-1,TGTGCCAGCAGTGAATCCCCTACGGGTGAGCAGTTCTTC,CASSESPTGEQFF
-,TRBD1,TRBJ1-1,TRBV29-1,TGCAGCGTAAACAGGGGTATGAACACTGAAGCTTTCTTT,CSVNRGMNTEAFF